This TCR beta chain was identified in a study of OX40 agonist ivuxolimab in advanced cancers. Turning to the study itself: An agonistic human IgG2 monoclonal antibody against OX40 (CD134) was given.

Comment on this clone: The antigen is not known.

Germline CDR1 is LGHNT and CDR2 is FRNRAP. The CDR3 has 15 residues. V lost 5 bases and J lost 3, with 14 bases in between. The data were produced by immunoSEQ multiplex PCR, yet TCRdb's version contains in-frame clones alone and is incomplete. The repertoire holds 66,000 or so clones, with about 80% as singletons. The study, taken as a whole, reports: Averaged across samples, CD8+ T cells carried more expanded clones than CD4+ did.

The source is an adult with an advanced solid tumor such as melanoma, head and neck, liver or kidney cancer. This sequence joins TRBV12-5 and TRBJ1-5; no clear D. The specimen was CD4+ or CD8+ T cells sorted from blood, collected in a trial of the OX40 agonist ivuxolimab. The CDR3 reads CASGRPTEINQPQHF. The CDR3 DNA is TGTGCTAGTGGTCGCCCCACCGAGATCAATCAGCCCCAGCATTTT.